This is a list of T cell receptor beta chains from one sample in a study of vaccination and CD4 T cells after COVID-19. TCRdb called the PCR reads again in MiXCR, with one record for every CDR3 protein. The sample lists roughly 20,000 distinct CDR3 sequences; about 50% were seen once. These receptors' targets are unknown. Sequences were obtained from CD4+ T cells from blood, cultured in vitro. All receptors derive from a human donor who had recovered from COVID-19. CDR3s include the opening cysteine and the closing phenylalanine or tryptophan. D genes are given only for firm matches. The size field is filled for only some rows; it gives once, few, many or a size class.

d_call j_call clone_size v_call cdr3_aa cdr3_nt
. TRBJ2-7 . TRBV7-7 CASSLGQGEVDEQYF TGTGCCAGCAGCTTAGGGCAGGGAGAGGTGGACGAGCAGTACTTC
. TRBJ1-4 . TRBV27 CASSLSGQFREKLFF TGTGCCAGCAGTTTATCAGGACAGTTCCGTGAAAAACTGTTTTTT
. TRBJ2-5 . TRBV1 CTSNRGTSRETQYF TGCACCAGCAACCGCGGGACTAGCAGGGAGACCCAGTACTTC
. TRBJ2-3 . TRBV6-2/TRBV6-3 CASRPDWGFSDTQYF TGTGCCAGCAGACCGGACTGGGGGTTCTCAGATACGCAGTATTTT
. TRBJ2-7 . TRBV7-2 CASSLAGRGYEQYF TGTGCCAGCAGCTTAGCTGGCAGGGGCTACGAGCAGTACTTC
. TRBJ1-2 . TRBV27 CASSLSQGDGYTF TGTGCCAGCAGTTTATCACAGGGCGATGGCTACACCTTC
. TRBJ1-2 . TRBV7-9 CASSLDGALRGYTF TGTGCCAGCAGCTTAGATGGGGCACTCCGGGGCTACACCTTC
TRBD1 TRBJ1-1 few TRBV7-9 CASSSRGTGSFSEAFF TGTGCCAGCAGCTCAAGAGGGACAGGGTCGTTTTCTGAAGCTTTCTTT
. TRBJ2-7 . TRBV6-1 CATLRRDTYEQYF TGTGCCACGTTAAGGCGGGATACCTACGAGCAGTACTTC
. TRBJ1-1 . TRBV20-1 CSARPGMNTEAFF TGCAGTGCTAGGCCGGGGATGAACACTGAAGCTTTCTTT
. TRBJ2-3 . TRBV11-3 CASSLGPTYTQYF TGTGCCAGCAGCTTAGGACCCACATATACGCAGTATTTT
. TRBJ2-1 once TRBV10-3 CAISESAYNEQFF TGTGCCATCAGTGAGAGTGCTTACAATGAGCAGTTCTTC
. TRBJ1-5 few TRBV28 CASSLGTGSSNQPQHF TGTGCCAGCAGTTTGGGTACAGGATCGAGCAATCAGCCCCAGCATTTT
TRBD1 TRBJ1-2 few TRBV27 CASSSRGRGYTF TGTGCCAGCAGTTCGAGGGGGCGCGGCTACACCTTC
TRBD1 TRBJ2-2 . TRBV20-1 CSARSRTGNTGELFF TGCAGTGCTAGATCCCGGACAGGGAACACCGGGGAGCTGTTTTTT
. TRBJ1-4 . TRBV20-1 CSALWGSNEKLFF TGCAGTGCACTTTGGGGGTCTAATGAAAAACTGTTTTTT
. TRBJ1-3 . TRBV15 CATSRDGGGGNTIYF TGTGCCACCAGCAGAGATGGCGGGGGCGGAAACACCATATATTTT
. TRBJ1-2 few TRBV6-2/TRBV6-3 CASGDGGIYGYTF TGTGCCAGTGGGGACGGCGGGATATATGGCTACACCTTC
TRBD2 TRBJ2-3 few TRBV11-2 CASSLGALAGITDTQYF TGTGCCAGCAGCTTAGGGGCGCTAGCGGGAATCACAGATACGCAGTATTTT
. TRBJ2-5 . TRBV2 CASSPWETQYF TGTGCCAGCAGTCCCTGGGAGACCCAGTACTTC
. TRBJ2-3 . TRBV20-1 CSASVPTDTQYF TGCAGTGCTAGCGTCCCCACAGATACGCAGTATTTT
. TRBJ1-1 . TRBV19 CASSRRENTEAFF TGTGCCAGTAGTAGACGGGAGAACACTGAAGCTTTCTTT